The next 12 T cell receptor beta chains were all read from a single sample in a study of technical replicates of blood from a few donors (TCRdb year 2017). The receptor library was made with the immunoSEQ multiplex PCR assay. In its TCRdb copy, this immuneACCESS table keeps in-frame sequences only and misses some clones. Where compared with another copy, unresolved V genes explain less than half of these, and the others have no known cause. The sample includes approximately 84,000 clones, with about 98% observed a single time. Approximately 0.15% of the sample is in the top ten clones. Input material: T cells isolated from PBMCs. The receptors here all came from a human donor in good health.

This sequence joins TRBV11-2 and TRBJ2-3; maybe TRBD1 (5 bases). V lost 4 bases and J 4 bases, leaving 18 bases between the germline ends. The germline CDR1 and CDR2 sequences are SGHAT and FQNNGV. This CDR3 region has 16 residues. DNA of the CDR3: TGTGCCAGCAGCTGGCCTTATGGGGCTAAGTCAGATACGCAGTATTTT. Its protein product is CASSWPYGAKSDTQYF.

This chain links TRBV19 with TRBJ2-1, with 8 bases lining up with TRBD1. V trimming: 5 bases; J trimming: 7 bases; junction bases outside the gene matches: 10. The length of the CDR3 is 15 residues. The germline CDR1 and CDR2 sequences are LNHDA and SQIVND (reference sequence). The CDR3 bases are TGTGCCAGTAGTCCTGGACAGGGTAGGGGAAATGAGCAGTTCTTC. It encodes CASSPGQGRGNEQFF.

This sequence joins TRBV6-6 and TRBJ1-4; D not resolved. Germline V gene data show CDR1 as MNHNY and CDR2 as SVGAGI (reference sequence). Trimming shortened V by 1 base and J by 4 bases, and 7 bases separated the two germline ends. This CDR3 has 14 amino acids. For the CDR3, the DNA is TGTGCCAGCAGTTACTTCGCGGGTAATGAAAAACTGTTTTTT. Its translation: CASSYFAGNEKLFF.

Written as DNA, the CDR3 is TGTGCCAGCAGCCCCGTTCAGGGGGCCTACGGAAAACTGTTTTTT. Protein sequence: CASSPVQGAYGKLFF. The chain recombines TRBV7-9 with TRBJ1-4, with 8 bases that match TRBD1. The CDR3 loop spans 15 amino acids. Germline lookup yields CDR1 SEHNR and CDR2 FQNEAQ (reference sequence). V dropped 5 bases and J dropped 10; count of bases not matched to a gene: 12.

This chain connects TRBV9 to TRBJ2-5; D may be TRBD1 (7 bases). Deletions cut 4 bases from V and 9 bases from J, with 13 bases between. Germline V gives CDR1 SGDLS, CDR2 YYNGEE. The CDR3 has 12 residues. CDR3 DNA sequence: TGTGCCAGCAGCTTCAGGGGGGAGGCCCAGTACTTC. It codes for CASSFRGEAQYF.

The rearrangement joins TRBV29-1 to TRBJ2-5; 9 bases line up with TRBD1. The CDR3 consists of 12 residues. V was clipped by 5 bases and J by 4 bases; unmatched bases: 2. Germline CDR1 reads SQVTM; CDR2 reads ANQGSEA. In DNA, the CDR3 is TGCAGCGTTCGGGACAGGGTAGAGACCCAGTACTTC. It codes for CSVRDRVETQYF.

The J gene is TRBJ1-5, the V gene TRBV10-2; no clear D gene. Trimming took off 5 bases at V and 4 bases at J, with 6 bases between the two ends. The CDR3 runs 12 residues. Germline-derived CDR1 and CDR2 are WSHSY and SAAADI. This CDR3 is CASSLLNQPQHF. In DNA, the CDR3 is TGCGCCAGCAGTCTACTGAATCAGCCCCAGCATTTT.

V is TRBV7-9 and J is TRBJ1-2, with 7 bases fitting TRBD1. Trimming took 4 bases from V and 4 from J; bases not matched to a gene: 6. The CDR3 has 14 residues. Germline values: CDR1 SEHNR, CDR2 FQNEAQ (reference sequence). The CDR3 spells CASSSETGFYGYTF. The CDR3 region has the DNA TGTGCCAGCAGCTCAGAGACAGGGTTCTATGGCTACACCTTC.

The chain joins TRBV27 to TRBJ2-7; 7 bases are a match to TRBD1. Germline assignment: CDR1 MNHEY and CDR2 SMNVEV (reference sequence). This CDR3 contains 14 residues. V was clipped by 5 bases and J by 5 bases; unmatched bases: 9. The CDR3 region is CASSRQGSIHEQYF. CDR3 DNA: TGTGCCAGCAGTAGACAGGGTAGTATCCACGAGCAGTACTTC.

The count of this clone is one. The gene calls are TRBV27 and TRBJ2-7; tentatively, D is TRBD2 (5 bases). V lost 4 bases, J lost 6 bases, and 16 bases lay in between. Germline lookup yields CDR1 MNHEY and CDR2 SMNVEV (reference sequence). The CDR3 totals 14 residues. This CDR3 reads CASSSQEARREQYF. In DNA, the CDR3 is TGTGCCAGCAGTTCCCAGGAGGCCCGCCGCGAGCAGTACTTC.

The chain joins TRBV28 to TRBJ2-2; possibly TRBD1 for D (5 bases). V lost 0 bases and J lost 5, with 13 bases in between. This CDR3 has 16 amino acids. The germline V gene encodes CDR1 MDHEN and CDR2 SYDVKM. The CDR3 DNA reads as TGTGCCAGCAGTTTATGGGGGCCCCGTCGAACCGGGGAGCTGTTTTTT. Residues: CASSLWGPRRTGELFF.

This sequence joins TRBV11-2 and TRBJ2-6; perhaps TRBD1 as D (5 bases). V lost 6 bases to trimming and J lost 0 bases, with 9 bases between them. The germline V gene has CDR1 SGHAT and CDR2 FQNNGV. The CDR3 has 15 residues. This chain's CDR3 is CASRRQNSGANVLTF. The DNA for the CDR3 is TGTGCCAGCAGGCGACAGAACTCTGGGGCCAACGTCCTGACTTTC.